This is a list of T cell receptor beta chains from one sample in a study of human T cells and chemical hapten exposure. TCRdb reprocessed the RACE reads via MiXCR and lists one record per CDR3 protein. The sample carries about 380,000 distinct CDR3 sequences, approximately 5.1% recorded once. Material: whole blood, obtained in connection with sensitization to the hapten diphenylcyclopropenone (DPC). The source is a woman in her 50s with alopecia areata. Some clones in this sample may be carry-over from other donors' samples. CDR3s include the opening cysteine and the closing phenylalanine or tryptophan. The D gene is left open where the match is weak. A row's size may be missing; if present it is once, few, many or a size class.

abundance	d_gene	v_gene	j_gene	CDR3nt	CDR3aa
NA	NA	TRBV6-1	TRBJ2-3	TGTGCCAGCAGTCCCCCCCTGAGGGTAGATACGCAGTATTTT	CASSPPLRVDTQYF
few	TRBD1	TRBV6-1	TRBJ1-1	TGTGCCAGCAGGGCCAGTACGACAGGGGCTAGCCGGGTGTACACTGAAGCTTTCTTT	CASRASTTGASRVYTEAFF
many	TRBD1	TRBV12-3/TRBV12-4	TRBJ1-2	TGTGCCAGCAGGGGGGGACAGGGGCGTGCCTATGGCTACACCTTC	CASRGGQGRAYGYTF
many	TRBD1	TRBV5-1	TRBJ2-7	TGCGCCAGCAGCCCCCTGGGACAGTACAACGAGCAGTACTTC	CASSPLGQYNEQYF
few	NA	TRBV3-1	TRBJ1-2	TGTGCCAGCAGCCCGGAAGGACTGGTTGGCTACACCTTC	CASSPEGLVGYTF
NA	NA	TRBV19	TRBJ1-2	TGTGCCAGTAGTATAGCGGGCGACTATGGCTACACCTTC	CASSIAGDYGYTF
NA	NA	TRBV7-9	TRBJ2-3	TGTGCCGGCGGAGCGGTTCCCGGGGATACGCAGTATTTT	CAGGAVPGDTQYF
NA	NA	TRBV5-1	TRBJ1-5	TGCGCCAGCAGCTTTTCGGGGCTGGTCAATCAGCCCCAGCATTTT	CASSFSGLVNQPQHF
many	NA	TRBV12-3/TRBV12-4	TRBJ2-5	TGTGCCAGCAGTTTAAGGCGGAAGCAAGAGACCCAGTACTTC	CASSLRRKQETQYF
NA	NA	TRBV29-1	TRBJ2-5	TGCAGCGTAGCTTTTTATATTGAAGCAGAGACCCAGTACTTC	CSVAFYIEAETQYF
NA	TRBD1	TRBV6-1	TRBJ2-1	TGTGCCAGCAGTGAAGCTCCCCAGGGGGCGTGGAATGAGCTGTTCTTC	CASSEAPQGAWNELFF